Shown below are 6 T cell receptor beta chains from a single sample sequenced in a study of read filtering for tumor transcriptome and immune sequencing. This library used around 0.4 ug RNA and molecular barcoded adaptors spanning alpha/delta and beta/gamma chains. TCRdb used MiXCR to reprocess the reads, holding one entry per CDR3 protein. The sample yields over 80,000 distinct CDR3 sequences, approximately 13% seen once. The specimen was a population of CD138-negative cells sorted from bone marrow. These receptors all stem from a donor aged 40 or older with multiple myeloma.

This clonotype was detected a few times. At one boundary the junction diverges from the germline segment, which might be a read error. The CDR3, as DNA: TGTGCCAGCAGCCCTCGGTCGACCGGGGGGCTGTTTTTT. Translation: CASSPRSTGGLFF. The J gene is TRBJ2-2, the V gene TRBV7-6; TRBD2 is a possible D gene (6 bases). Germline-derived CDR1 and CDR2 are SGHVS and FNYEAQ. The CDR3 covers 13 residues. Using reference TRBV7-6 and TRBJ2-2 for the parts outside the CDR3, the full variable domain is GAGVSQSPRYKVTKRGQDVALRCDPISGHVSLYWYRQALGQGPEFLTYFNYEAQQDKSGLPNDRFSAERPEGSISTLTIQRTEQRDSAMYRCASSPRSTGGLFFGEGSRLTVL.

In this sample, this clonotype turned up many times. This chain joins TRBV5-4 and TRBJ2-3; D remains unclear. The length of the CDR3 is 13 residues. The V end lost 1 base, the J end lost 1 base, and 4 bases lay between the germline ends. The germline V gene has CDR1 SGHNT and CDR2 YYREEE (reference sequence). This chain's CDR3 is CASSLPRTDTQYF. CDR3 sequence (DNA): TGTGCCAGCAGCTTGCCACGCACAGATACGCAGTATTTT.

This clonotype occurred many times. The V and J genes are TRBV30 and TRBJ2-1, with D maybe TRBD2 (6 bases). Trimming stripped 2 bases from V and 6 bases from J, with 11 bases between. Germline V lookup: CDR1 GTSNPN, CDR2 SVGIG (reference sequence). The CDR3 totals 13 residues. CDR3 protein: CAWSLGTVNEQFF. The CDR3 DNA reads TGTGCCTGGAGTCTAGGGACTGTCAATGAGCAGTTCTTC.

Note on this clonotype: A junction end diverges from the germline sequence, so it may reflect a read error. This sequence joins TRBV15 and TRBJ2-1; the match to TRBD2 covers 10 bases. Germline V gene lookup returns CDR1 LNHNV and CDR2 YYDKDF (reference sequence). This CDR3 is 19 amino acids long. CDR3 sequence reads: CATSRDSVASGSRDNEQFF. The CDR3 DNA sequence: TGCGCCACCAGCAGAGATTCTGTGGCTAGCGGGAGTAGAGACAATGAGCAGTTCTTC.

This clonotype was found many times. The gene calls are TRBV7-9 and TRBJ2-5; perhaps TRBD2 as D (6 bases). V lost 5 bases and J 1 base, leaving 11 bases between the germline ends. This CDR3 is 14 amino acids long. Germline CDR1 reads SEHNR; CDR2 reads FQNEAQ (reference sequence). CDR3 bases: TGTGCCAGCAGCCCGACTAGACCCCAAGAGACCCAGTACTTC. It yields the protein CASSPTRPQETQYF. Looking up the rest from reference TRBV7-9 and TRBJ2-5 gives the full variable domain: DTGVSQNPRHKITKRGQNVTFRCDPISEHNRLYWYRQTLGQGPEFLTYFQNEAQLEKSRLLSDRFSAERPKGSFSTLEIQRTEQGDSAMYLCASSPTRPQETQYFGPGTRLLVL.

Regarding this clonotype: A much larger clone differs by one base, so this may be a read error. The CDR3 carries no conserved terminal phenylalanine or tryptophan, so it likely arises from a read error. The genes are TRBV6-2 or TRBV6-3 and TRBJ1-3; D ambiguous. Germline assignment: CDR1 MNHEY and CDR2 SVGEGT. Deletions cut 4 bases from V and 2 bases from J, with 9 bases between. CDR3 length: 14 residues. In DNA form, the CDR3 reads TGTGCCAGCAGTTTACCCACGACTGGAAACACCATATATTTA. Translating it yields CASSLPTTGNTIYL.